The 29 T cell receptor beta chains reported below all come from one sample, sequenced in a study of cytomegalovirus exposure and HLA in healthy donors. The PCR used 60 Vbeta and 13 Jbeta primers. The method was immunoSEQ multiplex PCR; TCRdb's version includes in-frame clones alone and lacks a portion of them. Among 150,000 or so clones listed, less than 90% were seen once. Input material: PBMCs. These receptors were collected from a male donor in good health and CMV-seropositive.

The gene calls are TRBV19 and TRBJ1-5; D call uncertain. This CDR3 comprises 14 residues. The V gene's germline CDR1 is LNHDA and CDR2 SQIVND (reference sequence). Trimming took off 5 bases at V and 0 bases at J, with 8 bases between the two ends. The CDR3 region is CASSGSHSNQPQHF. The DNA for the CDR3 is TGTGCCAGTAGTGGCAGTCATAGCAATCAGCCCCAGCATTTT. Combining the CDR3 with reference TRBV19 and TRBJ1-5 gives the whole variable domain DGGITQSPKYLFRKEGQNVTLSCEQNLNHDAMYWYRQDPGQGLRLIYYSQIVNDFQKGDIAEGYSVSREKKESFPLTVTSAQKNPTAFYLCASSGSHSNQPQHFGDGTRLSIL.

The rearrangement links TRBV9 to TRBJ1-1; D may be TRBD1 (5 bases). V was clipped by 4 bases and J by 1 base, with 14 bases between them. Germline loops: CDR1 SGDLS, CDR2 YYNGEE. The CDR3 sequence is 15 residues long. Written as DNA, the CDR3 is TGTGCCAGCAGCCCCCGGGGGGGAGGGAACACTGAAGCTTTCTTT. Translating it yields CASSPRGGGNTEAFF.

The rearrangement links TRBV5-1 to TRBJ1-5; 7 bases align to TRBD1. The germline V gene encodes CDR1 SGHRS and CDR2 YFSETQ. The CDR3 extends over 17 amino acids. The V gene end was trimmed by 3 bases and the J gene end by 0 bases; junction bases not matched to a gene: 9. CDR3 bases: TGCGCCAGCAGCTCCGCCCCCCGGACAGGTAGCAATCAGCCCCAGCATTTT. Encoded protein: CASSSAPRTGSNQPQHF.

The chain carries TRBV5-1 and TRBJ2-3; 7 bases align to TRBD2. The CDR3 length is 13 residues. V shed 4 bases and J 7 bases; nucleotides not matched to a gene: 6. CDR1 and CDR2 (germline): SGHRS, YFSETQ. CDR3 loop: CASSLGGVNTQYF. As DNA, the CDR3 is TGCGCCAGCAGCCTGGGGGGGGTAAATACGCAGTATTTT.

The rearrangement joins TRBV6-6 to TRBJ1-2; the match to TRBD1 covers 7 bases. This CDR3 has 14 amino acids. V trimming: 7 bases; J trimming: 4 bases; junction bases outside the gene matches: 9. The germline gives CDR1 MNHNY, CDR2 SVGAGI (reference sequence). DNA for the CDR3: TGTGCCAGCACCGCGTCGCAGGGGGGCTATGGCTACACCTTC. Protein sequence: CASTASQGGYGYTF.

The rearrangement links TRBV29-1 to TRBJ2-1; D not resolved. Germline CDR1 reads SQVTM; CDR2 reads ANQGSEA. V was trimmed by 4 bases and J by 8 bases, leaving 6 bases between them. The CDR3 runs to 10 residues. The CDR3 sequence: CSVVQHEQFF. CDR3 nucleotides: TGCAGCGTTGTACAGCATGAGCAGTTCTTC.

This clone was seen more than once but under ten times. The rearrangement uses TRBV30 and TRBJ2-1; tentatively, D is TRBD2 (5 bases). V shed 3 bases and J shed 7 bases, with 16 bases lying between them. Germline V gives CDR1 GTSNPN, CDR2 SVGIG (reference sequence). The length of the CDR3 is 14 residues. CDR3: CAWRLARPPNEQFF. The CDR3 bases are TGTGCCTGGAGGCTAGCTCGCCCTCCGAATGAGCAGTTCTTC.

The chain carries TRBV30 and TRBJ2-2; D may be TRBD1 (5 bases). Trimming removed 8 bases at V and 6 bases at J, with 10 bases between. Germline loops: CDR1 GTSNPN, CDR2 SVGIG (reference sequence). The CDR3 sequence is 11 residues long. The CDR3 spells CATQGSGELFF. In DNA form, the CDR3 reads TGTGCCACGCAGGGTTCCGGGGAGCTGTTTTTT.

J is TRBJ1-5 and V is TRBV28; possible D gene TRBD1, 6 bases. The V end lost 3 bases, the J end lost 7 bases, and 16 bases lay between the germline ends. Looked up from germline, CDR1 is MDHEN and CDR2 is SYDVKM. The CDR3 extends over 15 amino acids. The CDR3 reads CASSLRTAGEQPQHF. The CDR3 DNA reads TGTGCCAGCAGTTTGCGGACAGCCGGAGAACAGCCCCAGCATTTT. The complete variable domain, with remaining parts taken from reference TRBV28 and TRBJ1-5, reads DVKVTQSSRYLVKRTGEKVFLECVQDMDHENMFWYRQDPGLGLRLIYFSYDVKMKEKGDIPEGYSVSREKKERFSLILESASTNQTSMYLCASSLRTAGEQPQHFGDGTRLSIL.

The chain employs TRBV5-5 and TRBJ2-7; tentative D call: TRBD2 (6 bases). This CDR3 has 15 residues. The germline gives CDR1 SGHKS, CDR2 YYEKEE (reference sequence). V dropped 1 base and J dropped 0 bases, with 11 bases sitting between them. The CDR3: CASSLRRDSSYEQYF. CDR3 bases: TGTGCCAGCAGCTTGCGGCGGGATAGCTCCTACGAGCAGTACTTC.

The chain uses TRBV12-5 and TRBJ2-5, with D possibly being TRBD2 (5 bases). Trimming took 0 bases from V and 11 from J, leaving 7 bases between them. Germline lookup yields CDR1 LGHNT and CDR2 FRNRAP. The CDR3 covers 11 residues. The CDR3: CASGLVGEQYF. For the CDR3, the DNA is TGTGCTAGTGGTTTGGTCGGGGAGCAGTACTTC.

The chain joins TRBV18 to TRBJ2-2; D is unresolved. V was cut by 2 bases and J by 1 base, with 5 bases left in between. Looked up from germline, CDR1 is KGHSH and CDR2 is LQKENI. The CDR3 runs 14 residues. This chain's CDR3 is CASSPAENTGELFF. The CDR3 DNA follows: TGTGCCAGCTCACCAGCGGAGAACACCGGGGAGCTGTTTTTT.

The chain uses TRBV27 and TRBJ1-2; D call uncertain. The CDR3 spans 14 residues. Germline loops: CDR1 MNHEY, CDR2 SMNVEV (reference sequence). Trimming pared 5 bases from V and 2 bases from J, leaving 12 bases between. CDR3 amino acids: CASSAKLSNYGYTF. In DNA, the CDR3 is TGTGCCAGCAGTGCGAAGCTGTCGAACTATGGCTACACCTTC.

J is TRBJ1-6 and V is TRBV27, with 11 nucleotides matching TRBD1. Germline V gene sequence: CDR1 MNHEY, CDR2 SMNVEV (reference sequence). This CDR3 region has 17 residues. Trimming removed 6 bases from V and 8 bases from J; junction bases left unmatched: 12. The CDR3 loop reads CASSPGQGAPLDSPLHF. For the CDR3, the DNA is TGTGCCAGCAGCCCCGGACAGGGGGCGCCGTTAGATTCACCCCTCCACTTT.

As regards this clone: Germline and junction disagree at one end, which may indicate a read error. The J gene is TRBJ2-7, the V gene TRBV5-1; 8 nucleotides align to TRBD1. From germline, CDR1 is SGHRS and CDR2 YFSETQ. The CDR3 has 13 amino acids. CDR3 sequence reads: CANSLAGDREQYF. CDR3 in DNA: TGCGCCAACAGCTTGGCTGGGGACAGGGAGCAGTACTTC.

This clone was detected once. The chain couples TRBV5-4 to TRBJ2-1; TRBD2 might be the D (6 bases). The germline V and J ends were trimmed by 0 bases and 0 bases, with 13 bases remaining between them. The CDR3 extends over 17 amino acids. Germline lookup yields CDR1 SGHNT and CDR2 YYREEE (reference sequence). CDR3 residues: CASSLGGVRSSYNEQFF. Written as DNA, the CDR3 is TGTGCCAGCAGCTTGGGCGGGGTGAGGAGCTCCTACAATGAGCAGTTCTTC.

The chain is built from TRBV5-1 and TRBJ1-5; 7 nucleotides agree with TRBD1. The length of the CDR3 is 15 residues. CDR1 SGHRS and CDR2 YFSETQ come from the germline V gene. Trimming took 0 bases from V and 6 from J; bases not matched to a gene: 6. CDR3 sequence (DNA): TGCGCCAGCAGCTTGGGAGGGACAGCGAGTCAGCCCCAGCATTTT. Encoded protein: CASSLGGTASQPQHF.

The chain has TRBV29-1 and TRBJ1-1; D call uncertain. The CDR3 is 13 residues long. Trimming cost V 3 bases and J 0 bases, with 8 bases left between them. The germline V gene has CDR1 SQVTM and CDR2 ANQGSEA. The CDR3: CSVEEHMNTEAFF. The CDR3 nucleotides are TGCAGCGTTGAGGAGCACATGAACACTGAAGCTTTCTTT.

The chain carries TRBV6-1 and TRBJ1-5; possibly TRBD1 for D (6 bases). This CDR3 has 13 amino acids. In germline, CDR1 is MNHNS, CDR2 SASEGT. The V end was cut by 7 bases, the J end by 4 bases, with 11 bases between. The chain's CDR3 is CASTRDTNQPQHF. In DNA form, the CDR3 reads TGTGCCAGCACCCGGGACACAAATCAGCCCCAGCATTTT.

The chain carries TRBV10-1 and TRBJ1-1; 10 bases align to TRBD1. CDR1 and CDR2 (germline): WNHNN, SYGVQD (reference sequence). Trimming cost V 10 bases and J 6 bases; bases outside gene matches: 23. This CDR3 has 18 residues. CDR3 sequence (DNA): TGCGCCAACCCAACCCCGGGACAGGGGATGGGTTGGGGTCCTGAAGCTTTCTTT. This translates into CANPTPGQGMGWGPEAFF.

This sequence joins TRBV28 and TRBJ1-6, with D unresolved. Trimming took 2 bases from V and 10 from J, leaving 3 bases between them. The CDR3 contains 11 residues. Germline values: CDR1 MDHEN, CDR2 SYDVKM. CDR3 protein: CASSLESPLHF. CDR3 in DNA: TGTGCCAGCAGTTTAGAGTCACCCCTCCACTTT.

The gene calls are TRBV7-2 and TRBJ2-3, with D possibly TRBD2 on 5 matching bases. The CDR3 sequence is 17 residues long. V was shortened by 5 bases and J by 0 bases, with 18 bases between the two germline ends. Germline CDR1 reads SGHTA; CDR2 reads FQGNSA. The CDR3 nucleotides read TGTGCCAGCAGCCCTAGGGTGAGGGCTCCTAGCACAGATACGCAGTATTTT. Its translation: CASSPRVRAPSTDTQYF.

The chain joins TRBV27 to TRBJ2-7; D is ambiguous. This CDR3 contains 15 residues. Germline CDR1 is MNHEY and CDR2 is SMNVEV (reference sequence). The V gene lost 3 bases and the J gene lost 2 bases, with 14 bases spanning the gap. The CDR3: CASSFHLERTYEQYF. The CDR3 bases are TGTGCCAGCAGTTTCCATCTAGAAAGGACCTACGAGCAGTACTTC.

V is TRBV27 and J is TRBJ2-5; tentatively, D is TRBD1 (6 bases). The CDR3 consists of 11 residues. V shed 4 bases and J shed 11 bases, with 11 bases lying between them. Per germline, CDR1 MNHEY and CDR2 SMNVEV (reference sequence). The CDR3 DNA reads TGTGCCAGCAGTTCAGGGGTAGGGCAGTACTTC. It specifies CASSSGVGQYF.

This chain joins TRBV27 and TRBJ2-1; unclear D gene. Germline V gene data show CDR1 as MNHEY and CDR2 as SMNVEV (reference sequence). V lost 2 bases, J lost 0 bases, and 8 bases lay in between. The length of the CDR3 is 15 residues. DNA for the CDR3: TGTGCCAGCAGTTTAAGTGGCGGCTCCTACAATGAGCAGTTCTTC. Its protein product is CASSLSGGSYNEQFF.

The chain joins TRBV19 to TRBJ2-7, with TRBD1 matching 12 bases. V gave up 4 bases and J gave up 4 bases; unmatched junction bases: 5. Per the germline V gene, CDR1 is LNHDA and CDR2 is SQIVND (reference sequence). CDR3 size: 15 residues. The CDR3 sequence: CASSTGTGGGYEQYF. CDR3 DNA sequence: TGTGCCAGTAGTACGGGGACAGGGGGCGGGTACGAGCAGTACTTC.

This clone occurred a few times. V is TRBV28 and J is TRBJ1-2; D gene uncertain. With 7 bases removed from V and 1 base from J, the gap between germline ends came to 13 bases. Germline assignment: CDR1 MDHEN and CDR2 SYDVKM. The CDR3 covers 14 residues. CDR3 DNA: TGTGCCAGCATACATCCGGGGATTAACTATGGCTACACCTTC. It encodes CASIHPGINYGYTF.

This clone was seen a single time. The chain links TRBV28 to TRBJ2-5, with 10 bases aligning to TRBD2. Germline assignment: CDR1 MDHEN and CDR2 SYDVKM. This CDR3 contains 14 residues. J was trimmed by 5 bases and V by 7 bases; bases with no gene match: 7. For the CDR3, the DNA is TGTGCCAGCAACCCTAGCGGGAGAGTGGAGACCCAGTACTTC. It specifies CASNPSGRVETQYF.

The chain carries TRBV6-5 and TRBJ2-5; D is possibly TRBD1 (6 bases). The better agreement between TRBJ2-7 and the DNA end casts doubt on the J call. The CDR3 covers 15 residues. Germline V gene sequence: CDR1 MNHEY, CDR2 SVGAGI. The CDR3 nucleotides read TGTGCCAGCAGTTACCCCCAGGGGTGGATTGACGAGCAGTACTTC. Protein product: CASSYPQGWIDEQYF.